What follows are 28 T cell receptor beta chains derived from one specimen sequenced in a study of T cells in women clearing cervical HPV infection. Clones were read by immunoSEQ multiplex PCR, and TCRdb kept only the in-frame ones, dropping some. There are 31,000 or so clones in the sample, with 3.5% to 4.5% held by the top ten. Sequencing input: blood buffy coat. Receptors were obtained from a woman between 18 and 70 years old with a cervical HPV16 infection that either progressed to CIN3+ or cleared (not recorded which).

Regarding this clone: The read ends 3 residues before the CDR3 terminus; that terminus is restored from the germline J gene. This chain connects TRBV20-1 to TRBJ2-7; the match to TRBD2 covers 7 bases. The CDR3 spans 15 residues. Trimming took 0 bases from V and 2 from J; bases not matched to a gene: 7. Germline lookup yields CDR1 DFQATT and CDR2 SNEGSKA (reference sequence). Incomplete CDR3 DNA: TGCAGTGCTAGAGATATATATGGGGGGGCCTACGAG. It encodes CSARDIYGGAYE. The entire CDR3 sequence reads CSARDIYGGAYEQYF.

Note on this clone: From the germline J gene comes the end of the CDR3, since the read stops 3 residues before it. The chain employs TRBV2 and TRBJ2-5; 9 positions match TRBD1. Germline V gene lookup returns CDR1 SNHLY and CDR2 FYNNEI. J lost 3 bases, V lost 4 bases, and 9 bases had no gene match. The CDR3 totals 16 residues. CDR3 amino acids: CASSAPSQGAKETQYF. The part of the CDR3 DNA that was read is TGTGCCAGCAGTGCGCCCTCACAGGGGGCGAAAGAGACC.

The CDR3 protein is CASSLQGSTDTQYF. The sequenced part of the CDR3 DNA is TGCGCCAGCAGCTTGCAGGGTAGCACAGATACG. This chain uses TRBV5-1 with TRBJ2-3; weak D call: TRBD1 (5 bases). Read sequence stops 3 residues before the CDR3 end, and the germline J gene provides the missing end. The CDR3 loop spans 14 amino acids. Trimming removed 1 base at V and 0 bases at J, with 6 bases between. The germline gives CDR1 SGHRS, CDR2 YFSETQ.

With regard to this clone: The CDR3 end lies 3 residues beyond the end of the read and is filled in from the germline J gene. The chain is built from TRBV30 and TRBJ2-1, with TRBD2 matching 8 bases. J gave up 6 bases and V 0 bases, and 4 bases lay outside the gene matches. CDR1 GTSNPN and CDR2 SVGIG come from the germline V gene (reference sequence). This CDR3 is 14 amino acids long. Incomplete CDR3 DNA: TGTGCCTGGAGTGTATACCTAGCGGGCAATGAG. This translates into CAWSVYLAGNE. The CDR3 as a whole reads CAWSVYLAGNEQFF.

As concerns this clone: The CDR3 end lies 3 residues beyond the end of the read and is filled in from the germline J gene. The genes are TRBV18 and TRBJ2-7; 7 bases agree with TRBD2. The CDR3 extends over 14 amino acids. The V gene's germline CDR1 is KGHSH and CDR2 LQKENI. After removal of 4 bases from V and 4 bases from J, the junction contained 7 bases not matched to a gene. CDR3 bases read: TGTGCCAGCTCACTAGAGAACGGGGGGTACGAG. This encodes CASSLENGGYE. The full-length CDR3 reads as CASSLENGGYEQYF.

As to this clone: One end of the junction varies from germline; a read error may be responsible. The read terminates 3 residues ahead of where the CDR3 ends, so the germline J gene completes it. The chain carries TRBV4-2 and TRBJ1-1; TRBD1 is a possible D gene (6 bases). This CDR3 has 14 amino acids. Germline V gives CDR1 LGHNA, CDR2 YNFKEQ. CDR3 amino acids: CASSHTGLNTEAFF. The CDR3 bases that were read are TGCGCCAGCAGCCATACAGGGCTAAACACTGAA.

In regard to this clone: The CDR3 extends 3 residues past the end of the read, so its final part is completed from the germline J gene. V is TRBV20-1 and J is TRBJ2-3, with D tentatively TRBD2 (6 bases). The V end lost 4 bases, the J end lost 0 bases, and 8 bases lay between the germline ends. CDR1 is DFQATT and CDR2 is SNEGSKA in the germline V gene (reference sequence). CDR3 length: 13 amino acids. Here the CDR3 reads CSANSGSTDTQYF. Incomplete CDR3 DNA: TGCAGTGCTAACAGCGGGAGCACAGATACG.

To note about this clone: The read halts 3 residues ahead of the CDR3 end, with the missing end drawn from the germline J gene. V usage is TRBV2 and J usage is TRBJ1-1; no clear D. In germline, CDR1 is SNHLY, CDR2 FYNNEI. The CDR3 consists of 15 residues. The CDR3 reads CASSEGLENTDTAFF. The DNA read from the CDR3 is TGTGCCAGCAGTGAAGGTCTGGAGAATACAGATACG.

Note on this clone: Coverage ceases 3 residues before the CDR3 finishes, and the germline J gene fills in the end. V is TRBV15 and J is TRBJ2-2; D gene unclear. V gave up 6 bases and J gave up 1 base, with 9 bases separating them. The CDR3 is made up of 14 amino acids. Germline CDR1 and CDR2: LNHNV and YYDKDF (reference sequence). CDR3 bases read: TGTGCCACCAGTAGTAAGAAGAACACCGGGGAG. This gives the protein CATSSKKNTGE. The whole CDR3 sequence reads CATSSKKNTGELFF.

Concerning this clone: The CDR3 is cut off 3 residues early in the read; its end comes from the germline J gene. The chain is built from TRBV19 and TRBJ2-1, with 7 positions matching TRBD2. With 7 bases clipped from V and 2 bases from J, the junction kept 11 bases outside the gene matches. The CDR3 totals 16 residues. Germline assignment: CDR1 LNHDA and CDR2 SQIVND (reference sequence). The CDR3 here is CASTSFAGAAYNEQFF. The CDR3 DNA, read in part, is TGTGCCAGTACCAGTTTCGCGGGAGCGGCCTACAATGAG. The full variable domain, in which reference TRBV19 and TRBJ2-1 provide the parts outside the CDR3, is DGGITQSPKYLFRKEGQNVTLSCEQNLNHDAMYWYRQDPGQGLRLIYYSQIVNDFQKGDIAEGYSVSREKKESFPLTVTSAQKNPTAFYLCASTSFAGAAYNEQFFGPGTRLTVL.

As concerns this clone: The CDR3 extends 3 residues past the end of the read, so its final part is completed from the germline J gene. V gene TRBV20-1 combines with J gene TRBJ1-5, with 10 bases fitting TRBD1. The germline V gene has CDR1 DFQATT and CDR2 SNEGSKA (reference sequence). The CDR3 totals 16 residues. V lost 2 bases, J lost 3 bases, and 7 bases stayed unmatched. CDR3 sequence reads: CSARYSGTGVNQPQHF. CDR3 bases read: TGCAGTGCTAGATATTCCGGGACAGGGGTCAATCAGCCC.

CDR3 in amino acids: CSAQGTREQETQYF. Incomplete CDR3 DNA: TGCAGCGCGCAAGGTACGCGGGAACAAGAGACG. This rearrangement joins TRBV29-1 to TRBJ2-3; D might be TRBD2 (6 bases). The read ends 3 residues before the CDR3 terminus; that terminus is restored from the germline J gene. The CDR3 sequence is 14 residues long. Germline values: CDR1 SQVTM, CDR2 ANQGSEA.

CDR3 loop: CASRVSAVDEQYF. The sequenced CDR3 bases are TGTGCCAGCAGAGTTAGCGCGGTGGACGAG. This chain connects TRBV2 to TRBJ2-7, with D possibly being TRBD2 (5 bases). The read ends 3 residues shy of where the CDR3 ends; the end is completed using the germline J gene. With 6 bases removed from V and 5 bases from J, the gap between germline ends came to 14 bases. The CDR3 is 13 amino acids. Germline values: CDR1 SNHLY, CDR2 FYNNEI.

Regarding this clone: Read coverage stops 3 residues before the CDR3 terminus; the germline J gene supplies the remainder. The rearrangement joins TRBV11-2 to TRBJ1-4, with 11 bases fitting TRBD1. The ends lost 1 base at V and 5 bases at J; junction bases unmatched: 0. The CDR3 is 15 amino acids. CDR1 and CDR2 (germline): SGHAT, FQNNGV. The CDR3 sequence: CASSLGTGGNEKLFF. The CDR3 bases that were read are TGTGCCAGCAGCTTAGGGACAGGGGGCAATGAAAAA.

As regards this clone: The CDR3 end falls 3 residues outside the read, so it is completed with the germline J gene. The chain recombines TRBV28 with TRBJ1-6, with D maybe TRBD1 (6 bases). CDR1 MDHEN and CDR2 SYDVKM come from the germline V gene. Trimming stripped 3 bases from V and 11 bases from J, with 17 bases between. The CDR3 contains 15 residues. CDR3 bases read: TGTGCCAGCAGTTTTTGGTCGGACAGTTTGACACCC. Translated: CASSFWSDSLTP. The complete CDR3 reads CASSFWSDSLTPLHF.

Of note for this clone: The missing CDR3 end, 3 residues past where the read stops, is filled in from the germline J gene. This chain joins TRBV19 and TRBJ2-1; 12 bases fit TRBD2. The CDR3 is 17 amino acids. Trimming took 1 base from V and 6 from J; bases not matched to a gene: 7. Germline CDR1 reads LNHDA; CDR2 reads SQIVND (reference sequence). The CDR3 here is CASSIASGRGVSNEQFF. The CDR3 DNA, read in part, is TGTGCCAGTAGTATAGCTAGCGGGAGGGGAGTAAGCAATGAG.

On this clone: The read ends 3 residues early relative to the CDR3; the germline J gene fills the gap. V gene TRBV19 combines with J gene TRBJ1-5; 8 bases agree with TRBD1. The J segment lost 3 bases and the V segment lost 4 bases, leaving 2 bases of the junction unmatched. The CDR3 sequence is 14 residues long. From germline, CDR1 is LNHDA and CDR2 SQIVND (reference sequence). CDR3 sequence: CASSNRGFNQPQHF. The CDR3 bases that were read are TGTGCCAGTAGTAACAGGGGGTTCAATCAGCCC.

For this clone: The read falls 3 residues short of the CDR3 end, and the missing part is taken from the germline J gene. V usage is TRBV6-1 and J usage is TRBJ2-5; the match to TRBD2 covers 7 bases. Germline V gene lookup returns CDR1 MNHNS and CDR2 SASEGT. The junction had 6 bases not matched to a gene; V was cut back by 1 base and J by 7 bases. This CDR3 spans 14 amino acids. CDR3 sequence reads: CASSEVGPGGTQYF. The CDR3 bases that were read are TGTGCCAGCAGTGAAGTTGGCCCGGGGGGGACC.

Notes on this clone: The read ends 3 residues shy of where the CDR3 ends; the end is completed using the germline J gene. The chain has TRBV5-6 and TRBJ1-1; maybe TRBD1 (5 bases). Germline CDR1 SGHDT, CDR2 YYEEEE. This CDR3 has 15 amino acids. Between the trimmed V and J ends, which lost 2 bases and 1 base, there was a span of 12 bases. CDR3 protein: CASSFAPQGNTEAFF. Incomplete CDR3 DNA: TGTGCCAGCAGCTTTGCTCCCCAGGGGAACACTGAA.

Of note for this clone: From the germline J gene comes the end of the CDR3, since the read stops 3 residues before it. The chain has TRBV19 and TRBJ2-5, with 7 bases fitting TRBD1. Germline loops: CDR1 LNHDA, CDR2 SQIVND (reference sequence). The CDR3 extends over 14 amino acids. With V trimmed by 4 bases and J by 1 base, 3 bases remained unmatched. The CDR3 sequence: CASSTGTVQETQYF. The DNA read from the CDR3 is TGTGCCAGTAGTACCGGGACAGTCCAAGAGACC. The complete variable domain, with remaining parts taken from reference TRBV19 and TRBJ2-5, reads DGGITQSPKYLFRKEGQNVTLSCEQNLNHDAMYWYRQDPGQGLRLIYYSQIVNDFQKGDIAEGYSVSREKKESFPLTVTSAQKNPTAFYLCASSTGTVQETQYFGPGTRLLVL.

As to this clone: The sequenced fragment ends 3 residues before the CDR3 boundary, so the rest is inferred from the germline J gene. The chain uses TRBV20-1 and TRBJ2-5; D is perhaps TRBD1 (5 bases). Germline loops: CDR1 DFQATT, CDR2 SNEGSKA (reference sequence). The CDR3 spans 13 residues. V was pared by 5 bases and J by 7 bases, with 17 bases between. CDR3 region: CSALQGAEVTQYF. CDR3 DNA, as far as it was read: TGCAGTGCTTTACAAGGGGCAGAGGTGACC.

By frequency, this clone registers medium-sized. Sequencing ends 3 residues short of the CDR3 end; the germline J gene provides the rest. The chain couples TRBV28 to TRBJ1-5; unclear D gene. The CDR3 loop spans 15 amino acids. From germline, CDR1 is MDHEN and CDR2 SYDVKM. Between the trimmed V and J ends, which lost 5 bases and 1 base, there was a span of 12 bases. The CDR3 sequence is CASSDGYSSNQPQHF. The DNA read from the CDR3 is TGTGCCAGCAGTGACGGGTATTCCAGCAATCAGCCC.

The DNA read from the CDR3 is TGTGCCAGGGCATTCACGTCGGGCAATGAG. As protein: CARAFTSGNE. The entire CDR3 is CARAFTSGNEQFF. The chain couples TRBV2 to TRBJ2-1; the D is unclear. The CDR3 extends 3 residues past the end of the read, so its final part is completed from the germline J gene. From germline, CDR1 is SNHLY and CDR2 FYNNEI. The CDR3 consists of 13 residues. Trimming removed 9 bases at V and 6 bases at J, with 15 bases between.

Notes on this clone: The read comes to an end 3 residues before the CDR3 does, leaving the germline J gene to fill in the end. The chain uses TRBV14 and TRBJ2-7; a possible D gene is TRBD1 (5 bases). CDR1 and CDR2 from the germline V gene are SGHDN and FVKESK. There are 14 residues in the CDR3. Deletions cut 5 bases from V and 0 bases from J, with 11 bases between. CDR3 DNA, as far as it was read: TGTGCCAGCAGCGTAGGTACAGGCTCCTACGAG. It specifies CASSVGTGSYE. The entire CDR3 reads CASSVGTGSYEQYF.

With regard to this clone: The read ends 3 residues before the CDR3 terminus; that terminus is restored from the germline J gene. This chain uses TRBV7-9 with TRBJ1-2; the match to TRBD1 covers 9 bases. V was clipped by 1 base and J by 3 bases; unmatched bases: 0. CDR3 size: 14 residues. The germline CDR1 and CDR2 sequences are SEHNR and FQNEAQ (reference sequence). This CDR3 reads CASSLGTGDYGYTF. The sequenced CDR3 bases are TGTGCCAGCAGCTTAGGGACAGGGGACTATGGC.

Comments on this clone: The read is 3 residues too short to cover the CDR3 end, so that end is filled in from the germline J gene. V is TRBV30 and J is TRBJ2-3; D may be TRBD1 (6 bases). The CDR3 is 13 amino acids. CDR1 is GTSNPN, CDR2 SVGIG, per germline (reference sequence). V was clipped by 3 bases and J by 1 base, with 8 bases between them. CDR3 bases read: TGTGCCTGGAGATCAGGGGGCACAGATACG. This gives the protein CAWRSGGTDT. The whole CDR3 protein reads CAWRSGGTDTQYF.

The CDR3 reads CASSFSGSNRDEQYF. The part of the CDR3 DNA that was read is TGCGCCAGCAGCTTTAGCGGGAGTAACCGGGACGAG. The genes are TRBV5-1 and TRBJ2-7; TRBD2 matches at 9 bases. The read is 3 residues too short to cover the CDR3 end, so that end is filled in from the germline J gene. The CDR3 sequence is 15 residues long. J lost 5 bases, V lost 2 bases, and 8 bases had no gene match. Per the germline V gene, CDR1 is SGHRS and CDR2 is YFSETQ.

Comment on this clone: The read falls 3 residues short of the CDR3 end, and the missing part is taken from the germline J gene. The rearrangement joins TRBV7-8 to TRBJ2-1; the D is unclear. CDR1 and CDR2 from the germline V gene are SGHVS and FQNEAQ. This CDR3 contains 14 residues. Trimming took off 3 bases at V and 5 bases at J, with 11 bases between the two ends. CDR3 bases read: TGTGCCAGCAGCTTGGGCAGATCTAACAATGAG. Encoded protein: CASSLGRSNNE. From start to end, the CDR3 is CASSLGRSNNEQFF. The full variable domain, in which reference TRBV7-8 and TRBJ2-1 provide the parts outside the CDR3, is GAGVSQSPRYKVAKRGQDVALRCDPISGHVSLFWYQQALGQGPEFLTYFQNEAQLDKSGLPSDRFFAERPEGSVSTLKIQRTQQEDSAVYLCASSLGRSNNEQFFGPGTRLTVL.